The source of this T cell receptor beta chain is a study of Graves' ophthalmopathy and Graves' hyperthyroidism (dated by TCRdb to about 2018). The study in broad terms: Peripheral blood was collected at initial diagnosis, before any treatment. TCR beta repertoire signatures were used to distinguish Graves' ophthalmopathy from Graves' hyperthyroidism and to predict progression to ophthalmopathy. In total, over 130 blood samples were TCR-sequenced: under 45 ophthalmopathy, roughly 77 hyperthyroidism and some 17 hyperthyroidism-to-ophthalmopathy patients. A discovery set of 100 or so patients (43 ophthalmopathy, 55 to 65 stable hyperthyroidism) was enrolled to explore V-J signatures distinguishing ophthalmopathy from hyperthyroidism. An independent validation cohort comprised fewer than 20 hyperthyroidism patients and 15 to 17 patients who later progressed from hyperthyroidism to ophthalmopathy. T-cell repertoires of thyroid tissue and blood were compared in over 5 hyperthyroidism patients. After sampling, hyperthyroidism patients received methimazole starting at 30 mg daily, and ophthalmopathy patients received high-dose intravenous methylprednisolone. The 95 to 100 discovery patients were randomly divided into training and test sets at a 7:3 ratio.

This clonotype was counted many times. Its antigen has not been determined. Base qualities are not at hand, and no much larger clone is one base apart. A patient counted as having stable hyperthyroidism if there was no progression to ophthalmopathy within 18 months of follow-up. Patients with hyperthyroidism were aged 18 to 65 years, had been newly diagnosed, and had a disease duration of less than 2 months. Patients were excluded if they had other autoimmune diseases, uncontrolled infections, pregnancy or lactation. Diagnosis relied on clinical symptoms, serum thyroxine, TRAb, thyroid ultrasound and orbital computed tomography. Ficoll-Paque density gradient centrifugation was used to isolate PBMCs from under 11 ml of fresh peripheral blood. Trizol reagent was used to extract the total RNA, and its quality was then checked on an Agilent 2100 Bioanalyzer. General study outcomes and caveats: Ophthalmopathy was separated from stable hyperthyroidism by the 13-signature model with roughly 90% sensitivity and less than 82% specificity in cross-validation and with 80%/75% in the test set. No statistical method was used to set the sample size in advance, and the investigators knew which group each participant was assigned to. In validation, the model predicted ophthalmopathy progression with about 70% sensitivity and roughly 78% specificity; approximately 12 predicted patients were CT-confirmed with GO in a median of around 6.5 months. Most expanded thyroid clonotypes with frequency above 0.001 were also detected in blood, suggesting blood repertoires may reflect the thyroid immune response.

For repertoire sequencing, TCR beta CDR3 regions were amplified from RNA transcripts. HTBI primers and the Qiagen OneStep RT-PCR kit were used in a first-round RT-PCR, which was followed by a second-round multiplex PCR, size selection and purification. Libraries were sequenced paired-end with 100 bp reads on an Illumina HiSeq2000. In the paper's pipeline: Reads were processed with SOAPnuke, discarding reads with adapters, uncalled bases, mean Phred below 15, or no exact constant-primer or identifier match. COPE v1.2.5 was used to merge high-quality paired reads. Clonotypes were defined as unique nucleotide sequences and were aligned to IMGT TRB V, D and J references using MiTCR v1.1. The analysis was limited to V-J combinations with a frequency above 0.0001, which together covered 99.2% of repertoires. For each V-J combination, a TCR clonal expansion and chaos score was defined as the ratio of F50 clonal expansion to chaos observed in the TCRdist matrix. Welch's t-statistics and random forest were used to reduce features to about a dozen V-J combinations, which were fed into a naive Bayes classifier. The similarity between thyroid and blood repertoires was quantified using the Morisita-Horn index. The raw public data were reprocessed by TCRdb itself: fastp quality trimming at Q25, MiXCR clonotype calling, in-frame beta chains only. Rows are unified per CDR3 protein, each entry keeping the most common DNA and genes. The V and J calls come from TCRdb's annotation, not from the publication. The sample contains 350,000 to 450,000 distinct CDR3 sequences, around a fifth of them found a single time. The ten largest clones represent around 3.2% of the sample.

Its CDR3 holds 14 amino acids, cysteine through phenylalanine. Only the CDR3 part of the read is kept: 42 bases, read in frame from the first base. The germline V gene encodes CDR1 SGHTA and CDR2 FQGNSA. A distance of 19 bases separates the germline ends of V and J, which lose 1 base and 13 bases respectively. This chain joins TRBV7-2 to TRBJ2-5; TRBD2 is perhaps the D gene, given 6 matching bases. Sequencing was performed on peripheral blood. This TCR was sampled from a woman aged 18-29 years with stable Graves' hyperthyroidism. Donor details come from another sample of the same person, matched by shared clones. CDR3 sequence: CASSLGLRDGALYF. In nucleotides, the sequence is TGTGCCAGCAGCTTAGGGCTGCGGGACGGGGCGCTGTACTTC.